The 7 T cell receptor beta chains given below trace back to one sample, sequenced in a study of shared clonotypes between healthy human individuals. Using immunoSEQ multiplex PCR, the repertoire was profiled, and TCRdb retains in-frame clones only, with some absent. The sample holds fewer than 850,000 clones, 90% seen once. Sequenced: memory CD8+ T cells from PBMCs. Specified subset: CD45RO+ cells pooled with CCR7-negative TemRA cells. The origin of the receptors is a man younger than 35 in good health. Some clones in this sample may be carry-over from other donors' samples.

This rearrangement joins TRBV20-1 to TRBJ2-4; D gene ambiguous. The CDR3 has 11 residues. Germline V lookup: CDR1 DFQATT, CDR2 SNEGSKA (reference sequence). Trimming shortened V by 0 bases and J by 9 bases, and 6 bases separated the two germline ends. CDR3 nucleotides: TGCAGTGCTAGAGATTCCGGCATTCAGTACTTC. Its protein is CSARDSGIQYF.

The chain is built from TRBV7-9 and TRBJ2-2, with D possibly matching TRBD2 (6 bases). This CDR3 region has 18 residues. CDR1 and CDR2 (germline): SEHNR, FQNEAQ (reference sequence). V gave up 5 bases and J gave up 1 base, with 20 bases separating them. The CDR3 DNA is TGTGCCAGCAGCCCGAAGGGACTGACAGTTAGGAACACCGGGGAGCTGTTTTTT. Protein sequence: CASSPKGLTVRNTGELFF. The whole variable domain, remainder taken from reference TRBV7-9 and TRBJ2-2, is DTGVSQNPRHKITKRGQNVTFRCDPISEHNRLYWYRQTLGQGPEFLTYFQNEAQLEKSRLLSDRFSAERPKGSFSTLEIQRTEQGDSAMYLCASSPKGLTVRNTGELFFGEGSRLTVL.

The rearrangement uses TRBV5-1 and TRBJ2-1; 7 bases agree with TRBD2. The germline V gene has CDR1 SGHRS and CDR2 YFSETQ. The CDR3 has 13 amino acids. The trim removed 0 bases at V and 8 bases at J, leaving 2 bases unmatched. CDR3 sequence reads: CASSLGAGDEQFF. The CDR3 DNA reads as TGCGCCAGCAGCTTGGGGGCGGGAGATGAGCAGTTCTTC.

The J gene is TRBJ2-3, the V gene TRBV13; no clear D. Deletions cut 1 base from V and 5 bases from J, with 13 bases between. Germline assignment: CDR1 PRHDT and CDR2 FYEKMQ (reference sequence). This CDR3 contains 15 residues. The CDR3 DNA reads TGTGCCAGCAGCTTAGTAGAGGTGGCAAAAGATACGCAGTATTTT. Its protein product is CASSLVEVAKDTQYF.

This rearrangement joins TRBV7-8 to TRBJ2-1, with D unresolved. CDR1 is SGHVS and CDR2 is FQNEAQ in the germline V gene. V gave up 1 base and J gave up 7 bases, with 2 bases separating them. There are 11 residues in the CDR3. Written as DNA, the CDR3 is TGTGCCAGCAGCTTAGATAATGAGCAGTTCTTC. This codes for CASSLDNEQFF.

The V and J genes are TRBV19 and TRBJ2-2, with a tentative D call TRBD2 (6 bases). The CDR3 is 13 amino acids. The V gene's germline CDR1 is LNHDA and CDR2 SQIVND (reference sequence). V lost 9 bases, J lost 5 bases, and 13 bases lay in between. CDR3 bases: TGTGCCAGCAAGTGGGGGGTGACCGGGGAGCTGTTTTTT. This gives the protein CASKWGVTGELFF.

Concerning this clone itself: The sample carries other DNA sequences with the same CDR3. CDR3 bases: TGTGCCAGCAGCTTGAACACCGGGGAGCTGTTTTTT. It is translated as CASSLNTGELFF. The rearrangement links TRBV5-6 to TRBJ2-2; D unresolved. CDR3 size: 12 residues. V lost 1 base and J 2 bases, leaving 0 bases between the germline ends. Germline loops: CDR1 SGHDT, CDR2 YYEEEE.